Shown below are 11 T cell receptor beta chains from a single sample sequenced in a study of blood T cell repertoires in COVID-19. Libraries were prepared by immunoSEQ multiplex PCR; TCRdb keeps only in-frame clonotypes and omits some of them. The data hold approximately 130,000 clones, with just under 85% observed a single time. The sequencing sample was made of peripheral blood. The source is a human donor in a cohort sampled during active COVID-19.

This chain links TRBV18 with TRBJ1-4; a weak D match, TRBD1 (6 bases). Trimming shortened V by 1 base and J by 1 base, and 7 bases separated the two germline ends. The CDR3 runs 15 residues. Germline CDR1 KGHSH, CDR2 LQKENI. CDR3 in amino acids: CASSPQGQTNEKLFF. In DNA form, the CDR3 reads TGTGCCAGCTCACCACAGGGACAAACTAATGAAAAACTGTTTTTT.

This sequence joins TRBV19 and TRBJ1-5, with D possibly being TRBD1 (5 bases). Trimming pared 0 bases from V and 6 bases from J, leaving 12 bases between. CDR3 length: 15 residues. The germline CDR1 and CDR2 sequences are LNHDA and SQIVND (reference sequence). CDR3 bases: TGTGCCAGTAGTATAGATCGGGGGTCAACTCAGCCCCAGCATTTT. Translation: CASSIDRGSTQPQHF.

V usage is TRBV5-1 and J usage is TRBJ2-5; 16 nucleotides agree with TRBD2. CDR1 and CDR2 (germline): SGHRS, YFSETQ. Trimming took 4 bases from V and 1 from J; bases not matched to a gene: 7. The CDR3 runs to 18 residues. DNA of the CDR3: TGCGCCAGCAGCCCCGGGACTAGCGGGGGGGCCCCCCAAGAGACCCAGTACTTC. Its protein product is CASSPGTSGGAPQETQYF.

The chain couples TRBV5-1 to TRBJ1-1, with 7 bases identical to TRBD1. This CDR3 spans 17 amino acids. The trim removed 0 bases at V and 2 bases at J, leaving 10 bases unmatched. Germline CDR1 SGHRS, CDR2 YFSETQ. The CDR3 protein is CASSLAQAGGTNTEAFF. CDR3 DNA: TGCGCCAGCAGCTTGGCCCAAGCAGGGGGGACTAACACTGAAGCTTTCTTT.

This clone has just a few counts. The CDR3 DNA reads TGTGCCAGTAGCCCCCAAGGGGGGGGGTACAATGAGCAGTTCTTC. Translation gives CASSPQGGGYNEQFF. This rearrangement joins TRBV19 to TRBJ2-1, with D possibly being TRBD2 (7 bases). V was clipped by 6 bases and J by 4 bases, with 16 bases between them. The CDR3 consists of 15 residues. The germline gives CDR1 LNHDA, CDR2 SQIVND (reference sequence). Full variable domain (remainder filled in from reference TRBV19 and TRBJ2-1): DGGITQSPKYLFRKEGQNVTLSCEQNLNHDAMYWYRQDPGQGLRLIYYSQIVNDFQKGDIAEGYSVSREKKESFPLTVTSAQKNPTAFYLCASSPQGGGYNEQFFGPGTRLTVL.

In DNA form, the CDR3 reads TGTGCCAGCAGCCTCCTATTGGGGGGAAGTTCACCCCTCCACTTT. Protein product: CASSLLLGGSSPLHF. V is TRBV5-6 and J is TRBJ1-6; D perhaps matches TRBD1 (5 bases). Trimming removed 4 bases from V and 9 bases from J, with 17 bases in between. The CDR3 totals 15 residues. The V gene's germline CDR1 is SGHDT and CDR2 YYEEEE.

The rearrangement uses TRBV19 and TRBJ2-1; 15 bases line up with TRBD2. In germline, CDR1 is LNHDA, CDR2 SQIVND (reference sequence). V was clipped by 6 bases and J by 4 bases; unmatched bases: 4. The CDR3 consists of 16 residues. This CDR3 is CASRGLAGGQYNEQFF. The CDR3 DNA follows: TGTGCCAGTAGAGGACTAGCGGGGGGGCAGTACAATGAGCAGTTCTTC.

The chain recombines TRBV19 with TRBJ1-2; D unclear. The CDR3 totals 15 residues. V lost 5 bases and J lost 8, with 21 bases in between. Germline values: CDR1 LNHDA, CDR2 SQIVND (reference sequence). The CDR3, as DNA: TGTGCCAGTAGTCCCGGTTATGGAGGCGGCTCCGGCTACACCTTC. It encodes CASSPGYGGGSGYTF. Full variable domain (rest looked up from reference TRBV19 and TRBJ1-2): DGGITQSPKYLFRKEGQNVTLSCEQNLNHDAMYWYRQDPGQGLRLIYYSQIVNDFQKGDIAEGYSVSREKKESFPLTVTSAQKNPTAFYLCASSPGYGGGSGYTFGSGTRLTVV.

The rearrangement joins TRBV11-1 to TRBJ2-7; tentative D call: TRBD2 (6 bases). The germline CDR1 and CDR2 sequences are SGHAT and FQDESV (reference sequence). Trimming took off 4 bases at V and 3 bases at J, with 10 bases between the two ends. The CDR3 extends over 13 amino acids. Written as DNA, the CDR3 is TGTGCCAGCAGCTCCTTCGGGGGCTACGAGCAGTACTTC. This codes for CASSSFGGYEQYF.

This chain joins TRBV7-8 and TRBJ2-2; 7 nucleotides line up with TRBD1. The CDR3 totals 16 residues. J was trimmed by 4 bases and V by 5 bases; bases with no gene match: 10. CDR1 is SGHVS and CDR2 is FQNEAQ in the germline V gene. CDR3 loop: CASSLPPTGSTGELFF. CDR3 in DNA: TGTGCCAGCAGCCTACCTCCGACAGGGTCCACCGGGGAGCTGTTTTTT.

The chain combines TRBV7-2 with TRBJ2-2; D may be TRBD1 (5 bases). This CDR3 has 13 amino acids. Germline V CDR1 and CDR2: SGHTA, FQGNSA. Trimming stripped 10 bases from V and 0 bases from J, with 9 bases between. CDR3 amino acids: CATRQSNTGELFF. CDR3 DNA: TGTGCCACCCGACAGTCGAACACCGGGGAGCTGTTTTTT.